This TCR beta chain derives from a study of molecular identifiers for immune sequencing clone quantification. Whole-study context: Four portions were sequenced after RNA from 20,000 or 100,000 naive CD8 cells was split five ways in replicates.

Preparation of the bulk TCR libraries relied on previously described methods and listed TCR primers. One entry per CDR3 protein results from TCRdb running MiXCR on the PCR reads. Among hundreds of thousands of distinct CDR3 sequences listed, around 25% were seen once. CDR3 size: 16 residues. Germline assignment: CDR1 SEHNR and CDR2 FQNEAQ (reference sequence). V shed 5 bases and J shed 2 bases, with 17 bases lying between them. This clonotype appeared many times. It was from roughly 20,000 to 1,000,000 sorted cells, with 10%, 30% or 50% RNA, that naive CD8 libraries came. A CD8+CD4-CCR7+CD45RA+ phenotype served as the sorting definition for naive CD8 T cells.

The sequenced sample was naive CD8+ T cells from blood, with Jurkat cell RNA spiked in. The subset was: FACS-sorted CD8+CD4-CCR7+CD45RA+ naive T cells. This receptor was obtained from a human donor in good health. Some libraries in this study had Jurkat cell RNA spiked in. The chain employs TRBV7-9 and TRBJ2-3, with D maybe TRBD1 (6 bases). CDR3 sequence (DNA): TGTGCCAGCAGCCCAAAACAGGGATTTAACACAGATACGCAGTATTTT. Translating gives CASSPKQGFNTDTQYF.